These 27 T cell receptor beta chains came from one sample sequenced in a study of blood T cells in healthy people across ages. For the second PCR, which ran for roughly 6 to 12 cycles, a sample-barcoded 5' primer and a J-beta primer mix were used. TCRdb processed the 5' RACE reads anew with MiXCR; each CDR3 protein has one entry. The repertoire holds over 1,200,000 distinct CDR3 sequences, with 55% to 75% as singletons. The sequencing input was blood. These receptors all come from a man aged 18-30 years in good health.

J is TRBJ2-4 and V is TRBV10-3, with TRBD1 identical over 7 bases. The tail of the sequence fits TRBJ2-7 better, so the J call may be wrong. This CDR3 has 11 residues. CDR1 ENHRY and CDR2 SYGVKD come from the germline V gene. CDR3 protein: CATRQGSEQYF. In DNA, the CDR3 is TGTGCCACTCGACAGGGAAGCGAGCAGTACTTC.

V is TRBV6-1 and J is TRBJ2-5, with 9 bases matching TRBD2. The germline CDR1 and CDR2 sequences are MNHNS and SASEGT. Trimming cost V 6 bases and J 7 bases; bases outside gene matches: 6. The CDR3 runs to 13 residues. DNA of the CDR3: TGTGCCAGCAGCTCCGGGACTAGCCCGACCCAGTACTTC. Translated, it gives CASSSGTSPTQYF.

V usage is TRBV6-4 and J usage is TRBJ2-3, with D perhaps given as TRBD1 or TRBD2 (5 bases each). The V gene's germline CDR1 is MRHNA and CDR2 SNTAGT. The CDR3 covers 15 residues. V was trimmed by 6 bases and J by 1 base, leaving 14 bases between them. The CDR3 reads CASSALVGGTDTQYF. Written as DNA, the CDR3 is TGTGCCAGCAGCGCCCTAGTGGGGGGCACAGATACGCAGTATTTT.

The V gene is TRBV15, the J gene TRBJ2-7; TRBD1 matches at 10 bases. V lost 5 bases to trimming and J lost 5 bases; unmatched junction nucleotides: 9. The CDR3 runs to 15 residues. The germline V gene has CDR1 LNHNV and CDR2 YYDKDF (reference sequence). CDR3 residues: CATSGLRDRGNEQYF. DNA of the CDR3: TGTGCCACCAGCGGCCTCCGGGACAGGGGCAACGAGCAGTACTTC.

This chain uses TRBV24-1 with TRBJ2-1; 11 bases align to TRBD1. CDR1 is KGHDR and CDR2 is SFDVKD in the germline V gene. Trimming cost V 0 bases and J 1 base; bases outside gene matches: 16. The CDR3 has 22 residues. The CDR3 loop is CATSDLQDRGRVAGESYNEQFF. DNA of the CDR3: TGTGCCACCAGTGATTTGCAGGACAGGGGGCGCGTAGCGGGAGAATCCTACAATGAGCAGTTCTTC.

This chain uses TRBV20-1 with TRBJ2-3; 10 bases line up with TRBD2. The length of the CDR3 is 15 residues. CDR1 and CDR2 (germline): DFQATT, SNEGSKA (reference sequence). Losses at the gene ends were 8 bases for V and 4 bases for J; bases not matched to a gene: 12. The CDR3 sequence: CSFHPLAGDADTQYF. In DNA form, the CDR3 reads TGCAGTTTTCACCCCCTAGCGGGAGACGCAGATACGCAGTATTTT.

On this clonotype itself: A read error may produce the germline difference seen at one junction end. V and J are TRBV5-1 and TRBJ2-1; 8 bases fit TRBD2. In germline, CDR1 is SGHRS, CDR2 YFSETQ. CDR3 length: 14 residues. CDR3 in amino acids: CVSTPGLGSHEQFF. The CDR3 DNA sequence: TGCGTCAGCACTCCGGGACTAGGGTCCCATGAGCAGTTCTTC.

The table lists this clonotype with a count of one. The chain has TRBV6-5 and TRBJ1-2, with TRBD1 identical over 8 bases. Trimming took 6 bases from V and 6 from J; bases not matched to a gene: 9. Germline V gene sequence: CDR1 MNHEY, CDR2 SVGAGI. The CDR3 runs to 14 residues. The CDR3 is CASRDRGGGDGYTF. CDR3 in DNA: TGTGCCAGCAGAGACAGGGGTGGAGGGGATGGCTACACCTTC.

The chain has TRBV3-1 and TRBJ2-1; D possibly matches TRBD1 or TRBD2 (5 bases each). The germline gives CDR1 LGHDT, CDR2 YNNKEL (reference sequence). Trimming stripped 0 bases from V and 6 bases from J, with 15 bases between. This CDR3 region has 16 residues. The CDR3 nucleotides are TGTGCCAGCAGCCAAGAGGGACCCCCTATCCCCAATGAGCAGTTCTTC. It translates to CASSQEGPPIPNEQFF.

This chain joins TRBV10-2 and TRBJ2-7, with D unclear. The end of the DNA aligns better with TRBJ2-5, so the J call may be wrong. Germline V gene lookup returns CDR1 WSHSY and CDR2 SAAADI. The CDR3 totals 15 residues. CDR3 nucleotides: TGCGCCAGCAGTGAGTCGAGGCAGCCCCAAGAGACCCAGTACTTC. This codes for CASSESRQPQETQYF.

This chain links TRBV5-5 with TRBJ2-6, with a tentative D call TRBD1 (6 bases). Germline V gene sequence: CDR1 SGHKS, CDR2 YYEKEE (reference sequence). This CDR3 is built from 17 residues. The ends were cut back, 4 bases at V and 4 bases at J, with 18 bases in the middle. CDR3 in DNA: TGTGCCAGCAGCCGGGACACCCTTGCGGGCGGGGCCAACGTCCTGACTTTC. Protein sequence: CASSRDTLAGGANVLTF.

This chain joins TRBV29-1 and TRBJ1-4; D call uncertain. With 3 bases removed from V and 0 bases from J, the gap between germline ends came to 5 bases. Germline CDR1 reads SQVTM; CDR2 reads ANQGSEA. This CDR3 is built from 13 residues. This CDR3 reads CSVDNPTNEKLFF. Written as DNA, the CDR3 is TGCAGCGTTGACAATCCAACTAATGAAAAACTGTTTTTT.

This clonotype occurred a few times. The chain is built from TRBV7-9 and TRBJ1-2; maybe TRBD1 (5 bases). CDR3 length: 15 amino acids. Germline CDR1 is SEHNR and CDR2 is FQNEAQ (reference sequence). V lost 5 bases, J lost 5 bases, and 18 bases lay in between. Here the CDR3 reads CASSEVVQGGYGYTF. As DNA, the CDR3 is TGTGCCAGCAGCGAAGTGGTGCAGGGCGGATATGGCTACACCTTC.

V is TRBV3-1 and J is TRBJ2-1; D may be TRBD2 (5 bases). The V and J ends lost 1 base and 9 bases respectively, with 16 bases between them. The germline gives CDR1 LGHDT, CDR2 YNNKEL (reference sequence). The CDR3 runs to 15 residues. CDR3 sequence: CASSQAGSRGREQFF. Written as DNA, the CDR3 is TGTGCCAGCAGCCAAGCTGGGAGTAGAGGCCGTGAGCAGTTCTTC.

This chain joins TRBV4-3 and TRBJ2-3, with D perhaps matching TRBD2 (6 bases). The CDR3 totals 15 residues. Germline V gene data show CDR1 as LGHNA and CDR2 as YSLEER. V lost 1 base, J lost 1 base, and 9 bases lay in between. The CDR3 DNA follows: TGCGCCAGCAGCCAAGCTGGCGGGGGCACAGATACGCAGTATTTT. This gives the protein CASSQAGGGTDTQYF.

The rearrangement uses TRBV29-1 and TRBJ1-2; D possibly corresponds to TRBD1 (5 bases). The germline CDR1 and CDR2 sequences are SQVTM and ANQGSEA. Trimming pared 4 bases from V and 6 bases from J, leaving 15 bases between. The CDR3 runs 13 residues. The CDR3 loop reads CSVVGRASHGYTF. The CDR3, as DNA: TGCAGCGTTGTCGGCAGGGCCTCGCATGGCTACACCTTC. Full variable domain (rest looked up from reference TRBV29-1 and TRBJ1-2): SAVISQKPSRDICQRGTSLTIQCQVDSQVTMMFWYRQQPGQSLTLIATANQGSEATYESGFVIDKFPISRPNLTFSTLTVSNMSPEDSSIYLCSVVGRASHGYTFGSGTRLTVV.

The V gene is TRBV6-2 or TRBV6-3, the J gene TRBJ2-4; D ambiguous. V dropped 2 bases and J dropped 13 bases, with 15 bases sitting between them. CDR1 is MNHEY, CDR2 SVGEGT, per germline. The CDR3 runs 13 residues. The CDR3 bases are TGTGCCAGCAGTTACGGGCGGCACGTGGAGCAGTACTTC. Protein sequence: CASSYGRHVEQYF.

This rearrangement joins TRBV7-2 to TRBJ2-5; D may match TRBD1 or TRBD2 (5 bases each). V lost 1 base, J lost 4 bases, and 13 bases lay in between. The CDR3 is made up of 15 amino acids. CDR1 and CDR2 (germline): SGHTA, FQGNSA. CDR3 region: CASSLVPDGGETQYF. For the CDR3, the DNA is TGTGCCAGCAGCTTAGTTCCAGATGGGGGAGAGACCCAGTACTTC.

V usage is TRBV11-2 and J usage is TRBJ1-1; D gene unclear. The germline CDR1 and CDR2 sequences are SGHAT and FQNNGV. The CDR3 has 15 residues. Trimming left V 3 bases short and J 1 base short, with 12 bases between. CDR3 bases: TGTGCCAGCAGCTTTACGGGAAAAGAGAACACTGAAGCTTTCTTT. Amino acids: CASSFTGKENTEAFF.

This clonotype has just a few counts. This sequence joins TRBV6-2 or TRBV6-3 and TRBJ2-3; 9 bases map to TRBD2. J lost 9 bases, V lost 0 bases, and 10 bases had no gene match. Germline V gives CDR1 MNHEY, CDR2 SVGEGT. The CDR3 has 16 amino acids. The CDR3 coding sequence is TGTGCCAGCAGTTACTCGTCTAGCGGGGTCTTCTGGACGCAGTATTTT. Amino acid sequence: CASSYSSSGVFWTQYF.

V gene TRBV5-1 combines with J gene TRBJ2-3, with TRBD2 identical over 7 bases. Trimming removed 6 bases from V and 7 bases from J; junction bases left unmatched: 11. This CDR3 spans 14 amino acids. Germline CDR1 SGHRS, CDR2 YFSETQ. CDR3 DNA: TGCGCCAGCAAACCGGGACTACTTGCAAATACGCAGTATTTT. Protein sequence: CASKPGLLANTQYF. Using reference TRBV5-1 and TRBJ2-3 for the parts outside the CDR3, the full variable domain is KAGVTQTPRYLIKTRGQQVTLSCSPISGHRSVSWYQQTPGQGLQFLFEYFSETQRNKGNFPGRFSGRQFSNSRSEMNVSTLELGDSALYLCASKPGLLANTQYFGPGTRLTVL.

The genes are TRBV7-9 and TRBJ2-5; 9 positions match TRBD2. Germline assignment: CDR1 SEHNR and CDR2 FQNEAQ (reference sequence). With 4 bases clipped from V and 5 bases from J, the junction kept 23 bases outside the gene matches. The CDR3 is 20 amino acids. CDR3 sequence (DNA): TGTGCCAGCAGCTCGAGTGAGGTAGCGGGAGTCCGGTTCTGGCTCGAGACCCAGTACTTC. Encoded protein: CASSSSEVAGVRFWLETQYF.

V gene TRBV4-1 combines with J gene TRBJ2-1; TRBD2 is a possible D gene (5 bases). This CDR3 contains 14 residues. Between the trimmed V and J ends, which lost 0 bases and 6 bases, there was a span of 9 bases. Germline V CDR1 and CDR2: MGHRA, YSYEKL. CDR3 loop: CASSQDPLANEQFF. The CDR3 DNA is TGCGCCAGCAGCCAAGACCCCCTAGCCAATGAGCAGTTCTTC.

The J gene is TRBJ2-5, the V gene TRBV20-1; 9 positions match TRBD2. CDR1 DFQATT and CDR2 SNEGSKA come from the germline V gene (reference sequence). The CDR3 contains 14 residues. Germline trimming cut 7 bases from V and 9 bases from J; bases unmatched to any gene: 15. This CDR3 is CSDKNSGSMEAQYF. The DNA of the CDR3 is TGCAGTGATAAAAATAGCGGGAGCATGGAGGCCCAGTACTTC.

The chain is built from TRBV20-1 and TRBJ2-5, with a weak D call TRBD2 (5 bases). Germline CDR1 and CDR2: DFQATT and SNEGSKA (reference sequence). With 4 bases removed from V and 3 bases from J, the gap between germline ends came to 9 bases. The CDR3 consists of 12 residues. Here the CDR3 reads CSATTGKETQYF. CDR3 sequence (DNA): TGCAGTGCTACTACGGGGAAAGAGACCCAGTACTTC.

The gene calls are TRBV4-2 and TRBJ1-2; a possible D gene is TRBD1 (6 bases). The CDR3 runs 14 residues. The V end lost 1 base, the J end lost 10 bases, and 16 bases lay between the germline ends. Germline-derived CDR1 and CDR2 are LGHNA and YNFKEQ. The CDR3 DNA is TGTGCCAGCAGCCAAGTCGGGGGGCACGGAGACTACACCTTC. Encoded protein: CASSQVGGHGDYTF.

V and J are TRBV27 and TRBJ2-1; 11 nucleotides align to TRBD2. In germline, CDR1 is MNHEY, CDR2 SMNVEV (reference sequence). V was pared by 5 bases and J by 8 bases, with 8 bases of the junction left unmatched. This CDR3 has 15 residues. CDR3 bases: TGTGCCAGCAGTCCTTCTAGCGGGGGGTTTGATGAGCAGTTCTTC. It codes for CASSPSSGGFDEQFF.